This T cell receptor beta chain was obtained from a study of PD-1 blockade in classical Hodgkin lymphoma (dated by TCRdb to the early 2020s). General notes on the study: Nivolumab dosing was 3 mg/kg intravenously every 2 weeks, continuing until either disease progression or unacceptable toxicity. The study used CyTOF and TCR beta sequencing to define a peripheral blood immune signature of response to PD-1 blockade in classical Hodgkin lymphoma. Broader findings and caveats from the paper: CD4+ but not CD8+ TCR diversity rose significantly by C4D1 (p=0.0027 vs p=0.16), most apparent in complete responders (p=0.02). The study covered only a single clinical trial cohort, and the causes of the repertoire differences, possibly disease activity or prior therapy, were still not defined. Trial patients achieving complete response had baseline diversity similar to newly diagnosed patients, whereas partial responders and progressors had significantly lower diversity. Diversity was lower in patients who began nivolumab less than 1 year after ASCT, so these patients were left out of later analyses to avoid confounding by immune reconstitution. Newly diagnosed patients were reported to have lower baseline TCR diversity than healthy donors, and relapsed/refractory patients were reported to have lower baseline TCR diversity still.

The Qiagen DNeasy kit was used to extract genomic DNA from unsorted PBMCs and from the negatively selected CD4+ and CD8+ fractions. Amplification of TCR beta CDR3 regions was done by immunoSEQ multiplex PCR with primers that anneal to V and J segments. A synthetic immune receptor repertoire was used to minimize amplification bias, and any remaining bias was removed computationally after sequencing. The authors' analysis ran thus. Custom Python scripts were used to quantify repertoire diversity as the Shannon entropy index. The unsorted, CD4+ and CD8+ repertoires were each analyzed separately, with the exception of combined analyses, where CD4+ and CD8+ sequences were merged in silico. A clone counted as expanded when the clone's frequency after treatment rose at least 2-fold relative to C1D1, and clones undetected at baseline were given a pseudocount of 0.5. Singleton clones were defined as clones with 0 or 1 copy at C1D1, and non-singleton clones were defined as clones with 2 or more copies. Clones expanded in unsorted samples were labelled as CD4+, CD8+ or unknown by matching protein sequences in sorted samples from the same patient. Wilcoxon tests on paired samples were used to test diversity changes from C1D1 to C4D1. The clones in this table, taken by TCRdb from immuneACCESS, are in-frame only. Not every clone is retained; where verified, under half of the shortfall comes from an unresolved V gene, and the cause of the rest is unknown. V, J and clone size derive from that table, while D and trimming were established from the DNA sequence. Present in this sample are approximately 99,000 clones, 75% to 85% of which were seen just once. The ten largest clones capture around 15% of the sample.

A note on this clone: What antigen it recognizes has not been identified. The sample holds no much larger clone one base away, and base qualities are not on file.

What the time point label conveys for this sample: cycle 2 day 1 (C2D1) of nivolumab. All trial patients had relapsed after autologous stem cell transplantation, with cohorts A, B and C differing in prior brentuximab vedotin exposure. The trial cohort comprised about 60 patients with relapsed/refractory classical Hodgkin lymphoma whose best overall responses were complete response, partial response or progressive disease. Single-agent nivolumab was administered to trial patients in the multi-cohort phase II CheckMate 205 trial. An independent review committee assessed best overall response by applying the 2007 International Working Group response criteria. Trial PBMCs were obtained immediately prior to nivolumab initiation (C1D1) and on therapy at cycle 2 day 1 and cycle 4 day 1. After peripheral blood was drawn into 8 mL Vacutainer Cell Preparation Tubes, PBMCs were isolated by centrifugation and then cryopreserved.

This receptor was taken from a human donor with classical Hodgkin lymphoma. This sample comprised peripheral blood mononuclear cells (PBMCs), obtained before the second cycle of nivolumab.

The nucleotides are TGTGCCAGCAGCCCCATCGCGCTAGATCAGTTCTTC. This is translated as CASSPIALDQFF. The sequence links TRBV7-9 to TRBJ2-1, with the D gene call left open. From the germline V gene (reference sequence), CDR1 is SEHNR and CDR2 is FQNEAQ. V sheds 5 bases and J sheds 13 bases, leaving 15 bases between their ends. The CDR3, from cysteine to phenylalanine, totals 12 residues. The CDR3 DNA has 36 bases and is translated from base 1.